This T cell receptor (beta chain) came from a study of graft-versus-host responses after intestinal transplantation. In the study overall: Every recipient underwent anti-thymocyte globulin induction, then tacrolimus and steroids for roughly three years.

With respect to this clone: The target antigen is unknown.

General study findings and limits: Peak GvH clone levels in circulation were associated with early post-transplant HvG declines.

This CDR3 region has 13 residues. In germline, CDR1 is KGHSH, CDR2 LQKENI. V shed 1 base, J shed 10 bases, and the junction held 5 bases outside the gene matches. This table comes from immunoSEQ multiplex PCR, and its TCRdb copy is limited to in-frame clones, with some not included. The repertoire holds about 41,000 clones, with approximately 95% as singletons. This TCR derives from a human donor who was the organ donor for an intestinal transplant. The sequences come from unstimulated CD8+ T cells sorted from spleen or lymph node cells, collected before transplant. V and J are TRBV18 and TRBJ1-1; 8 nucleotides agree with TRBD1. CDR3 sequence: CASSPLQGAGAFF. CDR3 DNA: TGTGCCAGCTCACCACTCCAGGGGGCAGGAGCTTTCTTT.